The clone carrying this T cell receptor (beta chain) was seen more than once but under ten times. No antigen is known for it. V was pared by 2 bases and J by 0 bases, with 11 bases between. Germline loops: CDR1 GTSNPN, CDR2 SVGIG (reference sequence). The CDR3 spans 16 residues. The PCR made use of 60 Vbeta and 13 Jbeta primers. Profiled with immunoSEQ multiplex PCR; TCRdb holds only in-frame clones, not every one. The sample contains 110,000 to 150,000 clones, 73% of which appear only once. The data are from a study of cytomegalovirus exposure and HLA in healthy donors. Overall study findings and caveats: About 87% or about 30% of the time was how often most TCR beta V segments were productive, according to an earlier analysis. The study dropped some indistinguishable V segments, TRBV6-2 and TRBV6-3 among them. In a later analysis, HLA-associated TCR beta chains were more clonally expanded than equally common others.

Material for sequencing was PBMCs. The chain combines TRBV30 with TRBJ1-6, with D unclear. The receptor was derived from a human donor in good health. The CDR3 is CAWSPDISSYNSPLHF. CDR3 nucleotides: TGTGCCTGGAGTCCTGACATTTCCTCCTATAATTCACCCCTCCACTTT.